This T cell receptor (beta chain) derives from a study of blood T cell repertoires in COVID-19. Assay: immunoSEQ multiplex PCR; the TCRdb copy retains only in-frame clones and omits some. The sample consists of 200,000 to 300,000 clones, approximately 86% of them appearing once. There are 16 residues in the CDR3. V lost 0 bases and J 5 bases, leaving 17 bases between the germline ends. Per the germline V gene, CDR1 is SGHVS and CDR2 is FQNEAQ. This TCR was recovered from a man aged 25-45 years with active or convalescent COVID-19. The sample taken for sequencing was peripheral blood. J is TRBJ2-7 and V is TRBV7-8; maybe TRBD1 (6 bases). Here the CDR3 DNA reads TGTGCCAGCAGCTTAGCGGGGGCCCTACAGATCCACGAGCAGTACTTC. Translating gives CASSLAGALQIHEQYF. Drawing the rest from reference TRBV7-8 and TRBJ2-7, the complete variable domain is GAGVSQSPRYKVAKRGQDVALRCDPISGHVSLFWYQQALGQGPEFLTYFQNEAQLDKSGLPSDRFFAERPEGSVSTLKIQRTQQEDSAVYLCASSLAGALQIHEQYFGPGTRLTVT.